Following are 15 T cell receptor beta chains from one sample sequenced in a study of blood T cell repertoires in COVID-19. Clones were read by immunoSEQ multiplex PCR, and TCRdb kept only the in-frame ones, dropping some. The profile shows around 300,000 clones, 90% of them singletons. Sequencing was done on a sample of PBMCs or T cells enriched from blood (not recorded which). The receptors shown here come from a woman between 18 and 29 years old with acute COVID-19.

This chain connects TRBV7-9 to TRBJ1-4; perhaps TRBD1 as D (5 bases). Trimming removed 7 bases from V and 8 bases from J, with 14 bases in between. Germline V CDR1 and CDR2: SEHNR, FQNEAQ (reference sequence). The CDR3 consists of 13 residues. This CDR3 is CASTRRDFEKLFF. The DNA of the CDR3 is TGTGCCAGCACTCGCCGGGACTTCGAAAAACTGTTTTTT.

Written as DNA, the CDR3 is TGTGCCAGCAGTTTACAGGGCAGGGGGCCTTATAGCAATCAGCCCCAGCATTTT. Translated, it gives CASSLQGRGPYSNQPQHF. V usage is TRBV27 and J usage is TRBJ1-5, with 8 bases matching TRBD1. The germline gives CDR1 MNHEY, CDR2 SMNVEV (reference sequence). The CDR3 has 18 residues. V shed 2 bases, J shed 0 bases, and the junction held 9 bases outside the gene matches.

The chain links TRBV11-3 to TRBJ2-3, with D perhaps matching TRBD2 (5 bases). This CDR3 contains 13 residues. Germline CDR1 SGHNT, CDR2 YENEEA. The ends were cut back, 5 bases at V and 4 bases at J, with 10 bases in the middle. The chain's CDR3 is CASSPLRADTQYF. CDR3 DNA sequence: TGTGCCAGCAGCCCCCTGAGGGCAGATACGCAGTATTTT.

The chain uses TRBV5-1 and TRBJ2-1; a possible D gene is TRBD1 (6 bases). Germline values: CDR1 SGHRS, CDR2 YFSETQ. The CDR3 is made up of 15 amino acids. Trimming took 5 bases from V and 0 from J, leaving 12 bases between them. The DNA for the CDR3 is TGCGCCAGCAGATCCACAGGGAGCTCCTACAATGAGCAGTTCTTC. This translates into CASRSTGSSYNEQFF.

J is TRBJ1-1 and V is TRBV28; no reliable D call. The germline V gene encodes CDR1 MDHEN and CDR2 SYDVKM. The CDR3 has 14 residues. Deletions cut 5 bases from V and 2 bases from J, with 12 bases between. The CDR3 region has the DNA TGTGCCAGCAGTCCGGAGATTGCAAACACTGAAGCTTTCTTT. Translating gives CASSPEIANTEAFF.

V and J are TRBV27 and TRBJ1-5; the match to TRBD1 covers 8 bases. Trimming cost V 6 bases and J 4 bases; bases outside gene matches: 8. The CDR3 is 15 amino acids. The V gene's germline CDR1 is MNHEY and CDR2 SMNVEV (reference sequence). The CDR3 here is CASSSGQGRNQPQHF. CDR3 coding DNA: TGTGCCAGCAGCTCTGGACAGGGTAGAAATCAGCCCCAGCATTTT.

This clone has just a few counts. V gene TRBV30 combines with J gene TRBJ1-1; 7 positions agree with TRBD1. Trimming removed 0 bases from V and 4 bases from J; junction bases left unmatched: 5. The CDR3 spans 14 residues. CDR1 and CDR2 (germline): GTSNPN, SVGIG (reference sequence). CDR3 nucleotides: TGTGCCTGGAGTGTAGGCAGGGGGTCCACTGAAGCTTTCTTT. Amino acid sequence: CAWSVGRGSTEAFF.

The chain has TRBV6-5 and TRBJ1-3; D call uncertain. Germline-derived CDR1 and CDR2 are MNHEY and SVGAGI. The CDR3 covers 13 residues. Trimming stripped 6 bases from V and 3 bases from J, with 9 bases between. The CDR3 region is CASSRPSGNTIYF. Here the CDR3 DNA reads TGTGCCAGCAGCCGTCCCAGTGGAAACACCATATATTTT.

This clone showed up just a few times. The J gene is TRBJ2-3, the V gene TRBV6-2 or TRBV6-3; the match to TRBD1 covers 8 bases. V trimming: 6 bases; J trimming: 4 bases; junction bases outside the gene matches: 15. Germline CDR1 and CDR2: MNHEY and SVGEGT. The CDR3 runs 17 residues. The chain's CDR3 is CASSPIPDRASADTQYF. The CDR3 DNA reads as TGTGCCAGCAGCCCTATCCCGGACAGGGCAAGTGCAGATACGCAGTATTTT.

The chain employs TRBV5-6 and TRBJ2-3, with unresolved D. The V and J ends lost 0 bases and 0 bases respectively, with 8 bases between them. Per germline, CDR1 SGHDT and CDR2 YYEEEE. The CDR3 length is 15 residues. CDR3 in DNA: TGTGCCAGCAGCTTGGGACCGGGTAGCACAGATACGCAGTATTTT. Translated, it gives CASSLGPGSTDTQYF.

This sequence joins TRBV30 and TRBJ2-3; 9 bases align to TRBD2. V dropped 5 bases and J dropped 5; count of bases not matched to a gene: 20. Germline V gives CDR1 GTSNPN, CDR2 SVGIG (reference sequence). The CDR3 has 18 residues. The CDR3: CAWLRRKYAGGPGDTQYF. DNA for the CDR3: TGTGCCTGGCTCCGACGGAAATACGCGGGAGGGCCGGGAGATACGCAGTATTTT.

The chain recombines TRBV6-5 with TRBJ1-2; D gene unclear. CDR1 is MNHEY, CDR2 SVGAGI, per germline. The CDR3 length is 13 residues. Deletions cut 2 bases from V and 1 base from J, with 5 bases between. CDR3 loop: CASSYVRNYGYTF. CDR3 in DNA: TGTGCCAGCAGTTACGTGCGTAACTATGGCTACACCTTC.

This chain uses TRBV18 with TRBJ2-4, with D perhaps TRBD1 (6 bases). The CDR3 is 15 amino acids. CDR1 and CDR2 from the germline V gene are KGHSH and LQKENI. Trimming shortened V by 3 bases and J by 0 bases, and 9 bases separated the two germline ends. Written as DNA, the CDR3 is TGTGCCAGCTCACCCCCAGGGGAAGCCAAAAACATTCAGTACTTC. Its protein product is CASSPPGEAKNIQYF.

V usage is TRBV19 and J usage is TRBJ2-2; 8 bases line up with TRBD2. This CDR3 has 18 amino acids. The V and J ends lost 4 bases and 6 bases, in that order; junction bases with no gene match: 16. Germline CDR1 is LNHDA and CDR2 is SQIVND (reference sequence). In nucleotides, the CDR3 is TGTGCCAGTAGTAGTAGCGGGACCACGGTTACGAAAGCCGGGGAGCTGTTTTTT. Translating it yields CASSSSGTTVTKAGELFF.

V usage is TRBV28 and J usage is TRBJ2-4; 9 bases agree with TRBD1. V lost 3 bases to trimming and J lost 9 bases; unmatched junction nucleotides: 6. The CDR3 is 14 residues long. Looked up from germline, CDR1 is MDHEN and CDR2 is SYDVKM. The CDR3 spells CASSFTGGVGIQYF. The CDR3 coding sequence is TGTGCCAGCAGTTTCACAGGGGGCGTCGGCATTCAGTACTTC.